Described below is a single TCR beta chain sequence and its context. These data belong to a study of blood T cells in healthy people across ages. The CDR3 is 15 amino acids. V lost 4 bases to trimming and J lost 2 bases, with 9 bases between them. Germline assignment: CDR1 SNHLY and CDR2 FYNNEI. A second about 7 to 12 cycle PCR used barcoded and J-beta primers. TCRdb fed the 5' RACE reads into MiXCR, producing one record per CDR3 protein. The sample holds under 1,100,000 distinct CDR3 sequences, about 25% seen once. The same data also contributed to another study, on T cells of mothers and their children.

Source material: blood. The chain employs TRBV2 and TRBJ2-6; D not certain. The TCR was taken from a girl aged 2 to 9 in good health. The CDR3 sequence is CASSALPTGANVLTF. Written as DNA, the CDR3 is TGTGCCAGCAGTGCCCTCCCTACTGGGGCCAACGTCCTGACTTTC.